This T cell receptor (beta chain) is from a study of CD8 T cells in Susac syndrome. Findings and caveats of the study: By the study's own acknowledgment, its TCR sequencing and HLA analysis included relatively few individuals.

About this clonotype: Its specificity is unknown.

High-throughput TCR beta sequencing covered peripheral CD8+ and CD4+ T cells. TEMRA cells were FACS-enriched and CD8+ and CD4+ T cells negatively isolated. Looked up from germline, CDR1 is SQVTM and CDR2 is ANQGSEA. The CDR3 totals 17 residues. V lost 3 bases and J lost 3; bases outside the gene matches: 10. With random hexamers, about 0.45 to 1 ug RNA was reverse transcribed. A multiplex approach, immunoSEQ multiplex PCR, amplified TCR beta CDR3 across 54 Vbeta and 13 Jbeta. TCRdb used MiXCR to reprocess the immunoSEQ multiplex PCR reads, holding one entry per CDR3 protein. The data contain roughly 200,000 distinct CDR3 sequences, roughly 94% of them singletons.

The genes are TRBV29-1 and TRBJ2-7, with TRBD2 matching over 14 bases. The clonotype comes from a human donor in good health. The sequencing sample was made of CD4+ T cells from PBMCs. The CDR3 here is CSVDVGGLAGVRYEQYF. The CDR3 nucleotides are TGCAGCGTTGACGTAGGGGGACTAGCGGGGGTTCGCTACGAGCAGTACTTC.